This TCR beta chain was sequenced during a study of post-analysis software for immune sequencing data. Details on this clonotype: The antigen remains undetermined. One junction end disagrees with the germline gene, perhaps due to a read error.

Whole-study findings and limits: Controls showed lower frequencies than patients for five or six TRBV segments, and TRBV5-6, TRBV5-1 and TRBV20-1 were among these.

The CDR3 runs to 16 residues. Per germline, CDR1 SGHNT and CDR2 YYREEE (reference sequence). Prepared libraries of TCR beta cDNA carried unique molecular identifiers. TCRdb passed the PCR reads through MiXCR, listing each CDR3 protein once. The sample holds about 540,000 distinct CDR3 sequences, 34% seen once. The sequence came from a girl aged 2 to 17 with multiple sclerosis. The V call is TRBV5-4, the J call TRBJ2-1; 12 nucleotides align to TRBD2. The specimen was blood. The CDR3 loop reads CASSLGTSGGLNERFF. The CDR3 bases are TGTGCCAGCAGCTTGGGCACTAGCGGGGGGCTCAATGAGCGGTTCTTC.